The clone carrying this T cell receptor beta chain was recorded once. Seattle participants joined during active infection and were tracked over time. This record belongs to a study of blood T cell repertoires in COVID-19. Whole-study context: Both acute and convalescent COVID-19 samples were obtained from the United States, Italy and Spain. PBMCs, B-cell-depleted T cells, or T cells provided the cDNA or gDNA that made up the material.

CDR3 length equals 12 residues. Germline assignment: CDR1 SNHLY and CDR2 FYNNEI. Deletions cut 3 bases from V and 8 bases from J, with 10 bases between. In the authors' workflow: Quantification of nucleated cells was approximated via reference gene primer amplification. Generated by immunoSEQ multiplex PCR, the TCRdb table keeps only in-frame clones and is missing some. The D gene and trimming were derived from the DNA, and the V and J assignments and clone size from that table. The sample shows some 180,000 clones, about 82% of them seen only once. The TCR sequence derives from a woman at least 80 years old with COVID-19, enrolled during active disease. Sequencing was carried out using peripheral blood. The chain has TRBV2 and TRBJ1-2; D remains unclear. DNA for the CDR3: TGTGCCAGCAGTGAGCTAGCTGGAGGCTACACCTTC. Its translation is CASSELAGGYTF.